This T cell receptor beta chain was identified in a study of CXCR3-negative and CXCR3-positive naive CD8 T cells. Study-wide background: Summed over all libraries, TRB reads came to 130 million to 150 million, with about 1.5 +/- 0.3 million per library. Overall study findings and caveats: Naive CXCR3-positive cells had TRB CDR3s more hydrophobic than those of CXCR3-negative naive cells. Researchers report CXCR3 expression partially decreased after cryopreservation, with fresh PBMCs used in most assays. Naive cells used TRBV-TRBJ genes in much the same way whether CXCR3-negative or CXCR3-positive; memory cells did not.

The length of the CDR3 is 12 residues. The germline V gene has CDR1 SGHAT and CDR2 FQDESV (reference sequence). Notes on this clonotype: Its specificity is not known.

cDNA libraries for TRB were generated by 5' RACE incorporating UMI labels. From the 5' RACE reads, TCRdb lists one entry per CDR3 protein and no DNA. This sample's clone table lists 90,000 to 100,000 distinct CDR3 sequences. V is TRBV11-1 and J is TRBJ2-5. This clonotype was sampled from a human donor in good health. Some clones in this sample may be carry-over from other donors' samples. The sample was naive CXCR3- CD8+ T cells from blood. Subset indicated: CD45RO-CCR7+CD27+CD95- naive CD8+ T cells lacking CXCR3 (TNR3-). The CDR3 is CASSLAGESQYF. The full variable domain, in which reference TRBV11-1 and TRBJ2-5 provide the parts outside the CDR3, is EAEVAQSPRYKITEKSQAVAFWCDPISGHATLYWYRQILGQGPELLVQFQDESVVDDSQLPKDRFSAERLKGVDSTLKIQPAELGDSAMYLCASSLAGESQYFGPGTRLLVL.